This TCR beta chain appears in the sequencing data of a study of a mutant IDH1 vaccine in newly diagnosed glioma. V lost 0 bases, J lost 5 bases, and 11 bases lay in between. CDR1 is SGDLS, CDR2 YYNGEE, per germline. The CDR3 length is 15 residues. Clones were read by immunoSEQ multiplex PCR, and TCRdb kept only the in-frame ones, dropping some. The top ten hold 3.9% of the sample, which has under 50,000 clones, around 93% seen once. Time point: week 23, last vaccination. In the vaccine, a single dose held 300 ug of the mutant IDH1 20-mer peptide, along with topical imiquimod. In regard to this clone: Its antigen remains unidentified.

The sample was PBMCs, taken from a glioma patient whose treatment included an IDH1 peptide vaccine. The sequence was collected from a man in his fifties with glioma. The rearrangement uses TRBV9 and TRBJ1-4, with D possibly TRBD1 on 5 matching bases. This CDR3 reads CASSVDGTANEKLFF. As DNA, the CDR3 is TGTGCCAGCAGCGTAGACGGGACGGCGAATGAAAAACTGTTTTTT.